Shown below are 12 T cell receptor beta chains from a single sample sequenced in a study of CD8+CD57+ T cells in acquired aplastic anemia. Genomic DNA, serving as template, underwent TCR beta VDJ and CDR3 profiling. TCRdb reprocessed the reads with MiXCR, giving one entry per CDR3 protein. The sample lists under 200,000 distinct CDR3 sequences, 40% to 60% seen once, with roughly 30% in the top ten. Only patients with CD8+CD57+ cell expansion on flow cytometry were chosen for sequencing. Sequenced material: sorted CD4+, CD8+, or CD8+CD57+ T cells (not recorded which) from PBMCs. The origin of the receptors is a human donor with aplastic anemia.

The CDR3 is CATSSEPTYEQYF. Here the CDR3 DNA reads TGTGCCACCAGCAGCGAACCTACCTACGAGCAGTACTTC. This chain connects TRBV15 to TRBJ2-7; D uncertain. Germline V CDR1 and CDR2: LNHNV, YYDKDF (reference sequence). This CDR3 is 13 amino acids long. Trimming pared 3 bases from V and 2 bases from J, leaving 8 bases between.

The V gene is TRBV20-1, the J gene TRBJ2-3; tentative D call: TRBD2 (6 bases). Germline V CDR1 and CDR2: DFQATT, SNEGSKA (reference sequence). The CDR3 is 14 amino acids. Trimming pared 3 bases from V and 4 bases from J, leaving 14 bases between. The CDR3 DNA is TGCAGTGCTAGGATACTCAGCGGGCCAGATACGCAGTATTTT. It is translated as CSARILSGPDTQYF.

As for this clonotype: Possible read error: a much larger clone is one base away. The V gene is TRBV5-1, the J gene TRBJ2-7, with D uncertain. CDR3 length equals 15 residues. Per the germline V gene, CDR1 is SGHRS and CDR2 is YFSETQ. V was trimmed by 0 bases and J by 5 bases, leaving 15 bases between them. This CDR3 is CASSLGGMYVDEQYF. The CDR3 region has the DNA TGCGCCAGCAGCTTGGGAGGCATGTACGTCGACGAGCAGTACTTC.

The sample holds a few counts of this clonotype. A much larger clone differs by one base, so this may be a read error. This chain uses TRBV9 with TRBJ2-7; 7 bases are shared with TRBD2. Germline V gives CDR1 SGDLS, CDR2 YYNGEE. Losses at the gene ends were 2 bases for V and 0 bases for J; bases not matched to a gene: 5. CDR3 length: 15 amino acids. The CDR3 loop reads CASSVGLVPSYEQYF. The CDR3 DNA follows: TGTGCCAGCAGCGTCGGACTAGTGCCCTCCTACGAGCAGTACTTC.

The chain has TRBV25-1 and TRBJ2-7; no reliable D call. V was cut by 6 bases and J by 4 bases, with 13 bases left in between. The CDR3 length is 13 residues. CDR1 is MGHDK, CDR2 SYGVNS, per germline. This CDR3 reads CASSPKPPYEQYF. The CDR3 DNA reads TGTGCCAGCAGCCCCAAACCCCCTTACGAGCAGTACTTC.

The chain carries TRBV12-3 or TRBV12-4 and TRBJ1-2; D not certain. The V gene lost 3 bases and the J gene lost 5 bases, with 7 bases spanning the gap. CDR3 size: 12 residues. This CDR3 reads CASSFERYGYTF. In DNA form, the CDR3 reads TGTGCCAGCAGTTTCGAGAGATATGGCTACACCTTC.

This clonotype was picked up many times. CDR3 sequence: CAITGVSTDTQYF. In nucleotides, the CDR3 is TGTGCCATCACAGGGGTTTCCACAGATACGCAGTATTTT. The chain joins TRBV10-3 to TRBJ2-3; D is perhaps TRBD1 (6 bases). V was cut by 7 bases and J by 2 bases, with 10 bases left in between. This CDR3 contains 13 residues. Germline assignment: CDR1 ENHRY and CDR2 SYGVKD.

The CDR3 DNA follows: TGTGCCAGCAGTGAATATCAAGAGAAGAGGGATGAGCAGTTCTTC. It is translated as CASSEYQEKRDEQFF. This chain links TRBV25-1 with TRBJ2-1; tentatively, D is TRBD2 (5 bases). Germline CDR1 is MGHDK and CDR2 is SYGVNS. This CDR3 comprises 15 residues. V dropped 0 bases and J dropped 8 bases, with 14 bases sitting between them.

This clonotype was seen repeatedly, ten times or more. The chain carries TRBV4-1 and TRBJ2-5; 9 nucleotides align to TRBD2. Germline assignment: CDR1 MGHRA and CDR2 YSYEKL. The CDR3 runs to 19 residues. The V segment lost 4 bases and the J segment 3 bases; nucleotides outside the gene matches: 18. CDR3 protein: CASSPSLYYAGGPKETQYF. CDR3 DNA: TGCGCCAGCAGCCCCTCGTTATACTACGCGGGAGGGCCCAAAGAGACCCAGTACTTC.

The rearrangement uses TRBV20-1 and TRBJ1-5, with D hard to call. CDR1 is DFQATT, CDR2 SNEGSKA, per germline (reference sequence). The V gene lost 6 bases and the J gene lost 1 base, with 10 bases spanning the gap. There are 13 residues in the CDR3. CDR3 sequence reads: CSATDGSNQPQHF. CDR3 bases: TGCAGTGCGACTGACGGGAGCAATCAGCCCCAGCATTTT.

This clonotype is a singleton in its sample. The CDR3 does not close with the conserved phenylalanine or tryptophan, likely indicating a read error. V usage is TRBV3-1 and J usage is TRBJ1-3; D ambiguous. Germline V CDR1 and CDR2: LGHDT, YNNKEL (reference sequence). V lost 0 bases, J lost 5 bases, and 5 bases lay in between. This CDR3 is 13 amino acids long. CDR3: CASSQDKRNTIYY. CDR3 bases: TGTGCCAGCAGCCAAGATAAAAGAAACACCATATATTAT.

V is TRBV11-1 and J is TRBJ2-1; 8 nucleotides agree with TRBD2. The CDR3 consists of 14 residues. After removal of 0 bases from V and 8 bases from J, the junction contained 3 bases not matched to a gene. Germline CDR1 SGHAT, CDR2 FQDESV (reference sequence). CDR3 coding DNA: TGTGCCAGCAGCTTAGCCAGCGGGGGCGATGAGCAGTTCTTC. Translation: CASSLASGGDEQFF.